A selection of T cell receptor beta chains follows, all from one sample in a study of cytomegalovirus exposure and HLA in healthy donors. Repertoires were generated with immunoSEQ multiplex PCR, while TCRdb's copy carries only in-frame clones and drops some. The data show roughly 170,000 clones, 84% seen once. The specimen sequenced was PBMCs. The source of these receptors is a man aged 25-45 years in good health and CMV-seronegative. Both conserved end residues are part of each CDR3. The order of the fields is D gene, V gene, clone size, J gene, CDR3 DNA, CDR3 protein. A D gene is named only where the DNA matches it firmly. Clone size is given for some rows only: seen once, a few or many times, or a class if the clone is expanded.

.	TRBV7-2	few	TRBJ2-7	TGTGCCAGCAGCTCCGGACTGGAGGTAGGCAACTACGAGCAGTACTTC	CASSSGLEVGNYEQYF
.	TRBV6-1	.	TRBJ2-3	TGTGCCAGCAGTCCAACTACCGCAGATACGCAGTATTTT	CASSPTTADTQYF
.	TRBV27	few	TRBJ2-2	TGTGCCAGCACCGAGAACTTGGCGAACACCGGGGAGCTGTTTTTT	CASTENLANTGELFF
TRBD1	TRBV19	.	TRBJ1-2	TGTGCCAGTAGTATTGGGGACAGGGACTATGGCTACACCTTC	CASSIGDRDYGYTF
.	TRBV15	.	TRBJ2-1	TGTGCCACCAGCGGGACTCCTCAGTACAATGAGCAGTTCTTC	CATSGTPQYNEQFF
.	TRBV7-8	.	TRBJ2-7	TGTGCCAGCAGCCCAGGGCCAAACCCCGCTTACGAGCAGTACTTC	CASSPGPNPAYEQYF
TRBD2	TRBV10-3	.	TRBJ2-3	TGTGCCATCAGCGATGGGACTAGCGGGGCCTTAGATACGCAGTATTTT	CAISDGTSGALDTQYF
TRBD2	TRBV30	.	TRBJ2-1	TGTGCCTGCCCGACTAGCGGGGGGCCGATCGGGTACAATGAGCAGTTCTTC	CACPTSGGPIGYNEQFF
.	TRBV5-6	.	TRBJ2-3	TGTGCCAGCAGCAGCGAAGGGGGAGATACGCAGTATTTT	CASSSEGGDTQYF
TRBD1	TRBV27	.	TRBJ1-4	TGTGCCAGCAGTTCCGGGGACAGCGGTGAAAAACTGTTTTTT	CASSSGDSGEKLFF
TRBD2	TRBV9	.	TRBJ2-5	TGTGCCAGCAGCGTAGAGGGACTAGCGGGAGAGGAGACCCAGTACTTC	CASSVEGLAGEETQYF
TRBD2	TRBV6-6	.	TRBJ2-6	TGTGCCAGCAGCCTTACTGCGGGGGCTGGGGCCAACGTCCTGACTTTC	CASSLTAGAGANVLTF
TRBD1	TRBV6-1	.	TRBJ1-5	TGTGCCAGCGCGACAGGGTCTCAGCCCCAGCATTTT	CASATGSQPQHF
.	TRBV5-6	.	TRBJ2-5	TGTGCCAGCAGCCCGCTGAGGACAGCTCGAGAGACCCAGTACTTC	CASSPLRTARETQYF
.	TRBV2	.	TRBJ1-2	TGTGCCAGCAGTGACGCGGGGGCGGGTGGCTACACCTTC	CASSDAGAGGYTF
.	TRBV28	.	TRBJ1-1	TGTGCCAGCAGTTTGTACCGGGAAGCTTTCTTT	CASSLYREAFF
TRBD2	TRBV30	.	TRBJ2-7	TGTGCCTGGAGTGTAAGACTAGCGGGGGGTAGAGAGCAGTACTTC	CAWSVRLAGGREQYF
.	TRBV4-1	.	TRBJ1-5	TGCGCCAGCAGCCTGGGAGAAAATCAGCCCCAGCATTTT	CASSLGENQPQHF
TRBD1	TRBV11-3	.	TRBJ1-3	TGTGCCAGCAGCCCAGGACAGGGCCCTGGAAACACCATATATTTT	CASSPGQGPGNTIYF